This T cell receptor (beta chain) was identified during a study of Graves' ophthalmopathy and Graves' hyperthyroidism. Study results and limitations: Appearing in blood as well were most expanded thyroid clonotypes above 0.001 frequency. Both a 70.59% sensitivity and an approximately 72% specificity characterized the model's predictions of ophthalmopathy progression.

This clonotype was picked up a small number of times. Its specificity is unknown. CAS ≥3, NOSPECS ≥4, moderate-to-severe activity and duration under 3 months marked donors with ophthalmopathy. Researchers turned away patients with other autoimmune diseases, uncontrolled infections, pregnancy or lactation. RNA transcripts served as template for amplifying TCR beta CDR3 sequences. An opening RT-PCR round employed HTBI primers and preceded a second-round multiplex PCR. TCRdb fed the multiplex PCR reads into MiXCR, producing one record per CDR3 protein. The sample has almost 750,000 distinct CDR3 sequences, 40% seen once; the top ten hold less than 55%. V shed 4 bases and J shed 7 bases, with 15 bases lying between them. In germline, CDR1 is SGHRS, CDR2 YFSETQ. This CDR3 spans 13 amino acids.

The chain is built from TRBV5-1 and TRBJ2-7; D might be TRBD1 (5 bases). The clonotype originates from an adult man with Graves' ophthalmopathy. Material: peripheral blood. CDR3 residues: CASSAHQGREQYF. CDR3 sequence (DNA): TGCGCCAGCAGCGCACATCAGGGTCGAGAGCAGTACTTC.